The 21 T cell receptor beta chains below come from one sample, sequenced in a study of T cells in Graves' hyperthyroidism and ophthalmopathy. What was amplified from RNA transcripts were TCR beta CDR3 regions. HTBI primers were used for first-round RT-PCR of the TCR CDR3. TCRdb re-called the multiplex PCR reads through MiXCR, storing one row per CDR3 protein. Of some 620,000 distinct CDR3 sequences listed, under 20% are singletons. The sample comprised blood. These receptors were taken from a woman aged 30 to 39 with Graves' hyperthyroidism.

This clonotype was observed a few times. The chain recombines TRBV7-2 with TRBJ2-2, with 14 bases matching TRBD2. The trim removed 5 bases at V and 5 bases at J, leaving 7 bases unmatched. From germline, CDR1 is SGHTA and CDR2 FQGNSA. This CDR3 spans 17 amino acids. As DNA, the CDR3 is TGTGCCAGCAGCGGAAGACTAGCGGGAGGGAGGACCGGGGAGCTGTTTTTT. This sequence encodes CASSGRLAGGRTGELFF.

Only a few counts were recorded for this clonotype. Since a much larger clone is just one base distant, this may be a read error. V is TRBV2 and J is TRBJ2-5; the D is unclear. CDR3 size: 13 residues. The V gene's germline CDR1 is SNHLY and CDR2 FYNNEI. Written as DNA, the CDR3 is TGTGCCGGCAGTCAATACCAAGACGAGACCCAGTACTTC. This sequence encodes CAGSQYQDETQYF.

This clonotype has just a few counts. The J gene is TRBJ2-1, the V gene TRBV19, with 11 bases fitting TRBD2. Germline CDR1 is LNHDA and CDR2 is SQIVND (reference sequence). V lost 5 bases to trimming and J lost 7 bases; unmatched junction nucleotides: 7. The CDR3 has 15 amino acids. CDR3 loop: CASSGKGLAANEQFF. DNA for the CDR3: TGTGCCAGTAGTGGGAAGGGACTAGCGGCGAATGAGCAGTTCTTC.

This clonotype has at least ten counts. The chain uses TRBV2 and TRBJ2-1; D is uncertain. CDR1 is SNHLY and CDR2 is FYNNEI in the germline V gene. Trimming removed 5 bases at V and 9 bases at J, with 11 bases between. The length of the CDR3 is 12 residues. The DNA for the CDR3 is TGTGCCAGCAGTAAAAGGCTCGGTGAGCAGTTCTTC. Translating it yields CASSKRLGEQFF.

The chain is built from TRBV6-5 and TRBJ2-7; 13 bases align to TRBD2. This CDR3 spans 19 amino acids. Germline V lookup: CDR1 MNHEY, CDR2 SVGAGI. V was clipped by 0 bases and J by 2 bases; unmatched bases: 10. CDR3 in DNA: TGTGCCAGCAGTTACTCTAGTCCGGGACTAGCGGGAAGTACCTACGAGCAGTACTTC. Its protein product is CASSYSSPGLAGSTYEQYF.

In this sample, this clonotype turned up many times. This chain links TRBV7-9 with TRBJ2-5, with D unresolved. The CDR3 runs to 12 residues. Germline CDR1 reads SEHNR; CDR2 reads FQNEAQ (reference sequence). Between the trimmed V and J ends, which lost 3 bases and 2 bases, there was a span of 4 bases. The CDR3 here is CASSFGQETQYF. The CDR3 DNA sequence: TGTGCCAGCAGCTTCGGACAAGAGACCCAGTACTTC.

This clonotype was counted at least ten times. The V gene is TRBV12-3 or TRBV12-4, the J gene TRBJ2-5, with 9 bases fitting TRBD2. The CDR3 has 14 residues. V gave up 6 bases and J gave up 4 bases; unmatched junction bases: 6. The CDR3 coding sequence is TGTGCCAGCAGCCGTAGCGGGAGTGGAGAGACCCAGTACTTC. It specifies CASSRSGSGETQYF.

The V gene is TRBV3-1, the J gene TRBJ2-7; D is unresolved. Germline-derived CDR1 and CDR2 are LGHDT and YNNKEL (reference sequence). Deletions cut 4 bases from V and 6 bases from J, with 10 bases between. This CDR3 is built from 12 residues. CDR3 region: CASSLLRGEQYF. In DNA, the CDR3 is TGTGCCAGCAGCCTCCTAAGAGGCGAGCAGTACTTC.

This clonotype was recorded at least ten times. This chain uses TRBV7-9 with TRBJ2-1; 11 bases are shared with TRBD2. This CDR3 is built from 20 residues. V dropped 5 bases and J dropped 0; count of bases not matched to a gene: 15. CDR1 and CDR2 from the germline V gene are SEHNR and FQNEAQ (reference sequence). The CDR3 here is CASSLSLGTSGGGSYNEQFF. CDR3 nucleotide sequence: TGTGCCAGCAGCCTATCCCTCGGGACTAGCGGAGGGGGCTCCTACAATGAGCAGTTCTTC.

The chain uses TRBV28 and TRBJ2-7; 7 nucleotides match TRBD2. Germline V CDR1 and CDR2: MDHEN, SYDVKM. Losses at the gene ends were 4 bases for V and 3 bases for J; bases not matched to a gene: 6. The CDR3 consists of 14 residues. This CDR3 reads CASSSTGTIYEQYF. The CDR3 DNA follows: TGTGCCAGCAGTTCAACCGGGACTATCTACGAGCAGTACTTC.

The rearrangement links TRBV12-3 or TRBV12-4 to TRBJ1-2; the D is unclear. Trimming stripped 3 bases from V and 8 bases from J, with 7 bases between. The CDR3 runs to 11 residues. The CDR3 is CASSFGVGYTF. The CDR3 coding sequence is TGTGCCAGCAGTTTTGGAGTCGGCTACACCTTC.

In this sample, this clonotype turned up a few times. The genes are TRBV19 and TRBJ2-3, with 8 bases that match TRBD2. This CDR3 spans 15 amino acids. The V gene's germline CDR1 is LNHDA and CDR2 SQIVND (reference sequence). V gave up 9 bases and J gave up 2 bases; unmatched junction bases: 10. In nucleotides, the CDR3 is TGTGCCAGCTCAAAAGCGGGAGCCTCCACAGATACGCAGTATTTT. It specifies CASSKAGASTDTQYF.

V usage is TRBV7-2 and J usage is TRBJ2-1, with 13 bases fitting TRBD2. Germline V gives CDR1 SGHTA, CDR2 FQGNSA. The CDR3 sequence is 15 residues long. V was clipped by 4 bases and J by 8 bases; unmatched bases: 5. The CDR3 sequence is CASSSTSGRSDEQFF. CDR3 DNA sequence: TGTGCCAGCAGCTCGACTAGCGGGAGGTCCGATGAGCAGTTCTTC. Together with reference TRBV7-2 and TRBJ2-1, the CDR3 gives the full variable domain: GAGVSQSPSNKVTEKGKDVELRCDPISGHTALYWYRQSLGQGLEFLIYFQGNSAPDKSGLPSDRFSAERTGGSVSTLTIQRTQQEDSAVYLCASSSTSGRSDEQFFGPGTRLTVL.

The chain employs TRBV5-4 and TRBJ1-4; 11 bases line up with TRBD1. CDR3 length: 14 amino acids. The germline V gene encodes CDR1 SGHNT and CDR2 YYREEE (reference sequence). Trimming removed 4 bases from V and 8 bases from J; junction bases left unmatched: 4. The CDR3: CASSRGQGDEKLFF. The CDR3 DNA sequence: TGTGCCAGCAGCCGGGGACAGGGGGACGAAAAACTGTTTTTT.

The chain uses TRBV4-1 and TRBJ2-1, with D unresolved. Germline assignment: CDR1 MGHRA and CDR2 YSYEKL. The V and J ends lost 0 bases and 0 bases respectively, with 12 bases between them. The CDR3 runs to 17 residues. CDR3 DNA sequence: TGCGCCAGCAGCCAAGAACGTAGCAGTTACTCCTACAATGAGCAGTTCTTC. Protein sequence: CASSQERSSYSYNEQFF.

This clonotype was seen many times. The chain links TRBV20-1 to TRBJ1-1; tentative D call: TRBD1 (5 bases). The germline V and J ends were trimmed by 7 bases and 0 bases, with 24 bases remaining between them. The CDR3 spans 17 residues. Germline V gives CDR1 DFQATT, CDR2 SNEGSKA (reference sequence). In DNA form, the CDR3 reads TGCAGTGTTAAGGGACGTTCCGGAACAAGTATGAACACTGAAGCTTTCTTT. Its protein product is CSVKGRSGTSMNTEAFF.

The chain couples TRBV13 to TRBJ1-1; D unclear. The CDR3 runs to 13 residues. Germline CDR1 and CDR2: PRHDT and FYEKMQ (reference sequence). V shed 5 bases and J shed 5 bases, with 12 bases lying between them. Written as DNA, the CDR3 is TGTGCCAGCAGCCGTGTAGAATGGACTGAAGCTTTCTTT. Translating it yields CASSRVEWTEAFF.

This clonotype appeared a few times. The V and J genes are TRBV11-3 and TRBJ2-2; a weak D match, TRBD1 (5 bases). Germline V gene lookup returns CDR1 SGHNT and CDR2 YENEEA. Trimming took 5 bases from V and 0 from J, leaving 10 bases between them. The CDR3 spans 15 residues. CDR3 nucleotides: TGTGCCAGCAGCACCCGACAGCCGAACACCGGGGAGCTGTTTTTT. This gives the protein CASSTRQPNTGELFF.

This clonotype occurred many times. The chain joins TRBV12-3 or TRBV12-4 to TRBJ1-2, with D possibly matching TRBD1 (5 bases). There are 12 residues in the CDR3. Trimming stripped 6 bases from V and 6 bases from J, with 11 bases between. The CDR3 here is CASSRQTDGYTF. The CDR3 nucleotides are TGTGCCAGCAGCAGACAGACCGATGGCTACACCTTC.

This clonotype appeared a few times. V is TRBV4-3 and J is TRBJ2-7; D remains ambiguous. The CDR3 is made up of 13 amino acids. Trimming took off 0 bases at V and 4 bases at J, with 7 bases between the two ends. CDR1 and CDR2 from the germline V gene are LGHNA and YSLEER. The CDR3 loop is CASSQDAKYEQYF. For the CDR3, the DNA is TGCGCCAGCAGCCAAGATGCTAAGTACGAGCAGTACTTC.

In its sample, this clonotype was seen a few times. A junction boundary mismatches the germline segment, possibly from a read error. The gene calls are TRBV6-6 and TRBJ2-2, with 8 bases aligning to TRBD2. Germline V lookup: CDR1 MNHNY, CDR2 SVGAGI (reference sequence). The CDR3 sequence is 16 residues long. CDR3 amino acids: CASSYTSNGGAGELLF. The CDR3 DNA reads TGTGCCAGCAGTTACACCTCCAACGGGGGGGCCGGGGAGCTGCTTTTT.